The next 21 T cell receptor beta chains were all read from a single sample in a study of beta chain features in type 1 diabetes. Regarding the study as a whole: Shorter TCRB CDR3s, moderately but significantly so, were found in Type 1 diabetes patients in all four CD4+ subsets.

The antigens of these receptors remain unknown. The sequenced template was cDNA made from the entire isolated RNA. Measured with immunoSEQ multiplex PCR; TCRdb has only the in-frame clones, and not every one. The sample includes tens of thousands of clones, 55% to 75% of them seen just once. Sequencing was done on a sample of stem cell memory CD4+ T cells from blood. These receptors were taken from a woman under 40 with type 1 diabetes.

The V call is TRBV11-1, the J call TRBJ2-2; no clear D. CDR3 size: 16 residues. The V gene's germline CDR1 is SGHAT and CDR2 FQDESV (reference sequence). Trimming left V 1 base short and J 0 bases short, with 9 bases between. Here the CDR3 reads CASSLVGSSNTGELFF. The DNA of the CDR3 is TGTGCCAGCAGCTTAGTTGGCAGTTCGAACACCGGGGAGCTGTTTTTT.

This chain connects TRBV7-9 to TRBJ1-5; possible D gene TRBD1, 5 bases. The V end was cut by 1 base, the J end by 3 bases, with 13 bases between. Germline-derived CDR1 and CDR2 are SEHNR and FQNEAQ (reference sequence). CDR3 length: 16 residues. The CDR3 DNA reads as TGTGCCAGCAGCTTAGGGGTAGGGGTTCACAATCAGCCCCAGCATTTT. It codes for CASSLGVGVHNQPQHF.

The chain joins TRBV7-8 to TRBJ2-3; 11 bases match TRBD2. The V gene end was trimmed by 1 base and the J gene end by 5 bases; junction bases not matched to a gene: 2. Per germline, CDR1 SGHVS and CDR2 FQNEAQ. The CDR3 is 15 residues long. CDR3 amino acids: CASSLVLAGGDTQYF. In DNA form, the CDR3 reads TGTGCCAGCAGCTTAGTTCTAGCGGGAGGAGATACGCAGTATTTT.

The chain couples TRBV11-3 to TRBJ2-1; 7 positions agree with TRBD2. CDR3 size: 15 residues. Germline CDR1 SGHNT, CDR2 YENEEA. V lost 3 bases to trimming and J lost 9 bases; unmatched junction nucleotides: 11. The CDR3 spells CASSFEGGGYVEQFF. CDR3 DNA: TGTGCCAGCAGCTTTGAGGGCGGGGGATATGTTGAGCAGTTCTTC.

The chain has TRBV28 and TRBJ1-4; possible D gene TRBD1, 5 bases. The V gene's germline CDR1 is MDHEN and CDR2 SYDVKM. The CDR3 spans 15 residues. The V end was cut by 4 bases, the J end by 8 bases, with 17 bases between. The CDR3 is CASSSPTGVKEKLFF. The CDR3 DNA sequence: TGTGCCAGCAGTTCCCCTACAGGCGTGAAAGAAAAACTGTTTTTT.

Here the CDR3 DNA reads TGCGCCAGCAGCCGAACTAGCTCTGGGGCCAACGTCCTGACTTTC. It is translated as CASSRTSSGANVLTF. V usage is TRBV4-1 and J usage is TRBJ2-6; D may be TRBD2 (5 bases). The V gene lost 4 bases and the J gene lost 0 bases, with 7 bases spanning the gap. This CDR3 region has 15 residues. Germline loops: CDR1 MGHRA, CDR2 YSYEKL.

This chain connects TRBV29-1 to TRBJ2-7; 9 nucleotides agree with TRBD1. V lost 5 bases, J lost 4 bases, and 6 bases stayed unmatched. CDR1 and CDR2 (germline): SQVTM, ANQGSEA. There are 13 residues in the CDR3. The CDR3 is CSVSGQGVYEQYF. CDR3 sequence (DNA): TGCAGCGTTTCGGGACAGGGAGTGTACGAGCAGTACTTC.

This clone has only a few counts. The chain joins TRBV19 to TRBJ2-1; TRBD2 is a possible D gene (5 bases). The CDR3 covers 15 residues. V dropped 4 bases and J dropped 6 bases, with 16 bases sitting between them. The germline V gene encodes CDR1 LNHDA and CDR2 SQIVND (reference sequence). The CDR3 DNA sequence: TGTGCCAGTAGTACCCTTTGGGGAGTAGGCAATGAGCAGTTCTTC. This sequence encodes CASSTLWGVGNEQFF. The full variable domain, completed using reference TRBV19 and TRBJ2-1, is DGGITQSPKYLFRKEGQNVTLSCEQNLNHDAMYWYRQDPGQGLRLIYYSQIVNDFQKGDIAEGYSVSREKKESFPLTVTSAQKNPTAFYLCASSTLWGVGNEQFFGPGTRLTVL.

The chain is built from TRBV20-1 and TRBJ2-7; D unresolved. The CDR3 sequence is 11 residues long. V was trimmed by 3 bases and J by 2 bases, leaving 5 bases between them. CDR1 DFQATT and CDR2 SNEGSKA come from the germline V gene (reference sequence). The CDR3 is CSASQAYEQYF. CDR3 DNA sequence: TGCAGTGCTAGTCAGGCCTACGAGCAGTACTTC.

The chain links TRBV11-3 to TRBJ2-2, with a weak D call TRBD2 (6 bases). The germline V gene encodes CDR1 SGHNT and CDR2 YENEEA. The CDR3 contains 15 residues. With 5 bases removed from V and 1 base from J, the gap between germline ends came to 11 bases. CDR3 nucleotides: TGTGCCAGCAGCCCGGGAGTGGGGAACACCGGGGAGCTGTTTTTT. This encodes CASSPGVGNTGELFF.

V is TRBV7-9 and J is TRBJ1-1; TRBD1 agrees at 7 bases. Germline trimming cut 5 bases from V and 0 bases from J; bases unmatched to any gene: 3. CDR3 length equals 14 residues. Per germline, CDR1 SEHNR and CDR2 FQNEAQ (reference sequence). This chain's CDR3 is CASSPGQLNTEAFF. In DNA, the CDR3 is TGTGCCAGCAGCCCGGGACAGTTGAACACTGAAGCTTTCTTT.

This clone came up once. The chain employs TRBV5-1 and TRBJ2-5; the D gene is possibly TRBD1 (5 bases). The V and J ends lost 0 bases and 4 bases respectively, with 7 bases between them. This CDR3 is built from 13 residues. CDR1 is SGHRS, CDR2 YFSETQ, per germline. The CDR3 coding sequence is TGCGCCAGCAGCTTGGGGCAGGGAGAGACCCAGTACTTC. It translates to CASSLGQGETQYF.

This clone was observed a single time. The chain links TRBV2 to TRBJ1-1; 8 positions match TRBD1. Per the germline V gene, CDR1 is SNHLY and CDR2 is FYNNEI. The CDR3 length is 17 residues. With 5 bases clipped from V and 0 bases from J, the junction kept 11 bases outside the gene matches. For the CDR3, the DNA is TGTGCCAGCAGTCTCACACAGGGGGGGGAAATGAACACTGAAGCTTTCTTT. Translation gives CASSLTQGGEMNTEAFF.

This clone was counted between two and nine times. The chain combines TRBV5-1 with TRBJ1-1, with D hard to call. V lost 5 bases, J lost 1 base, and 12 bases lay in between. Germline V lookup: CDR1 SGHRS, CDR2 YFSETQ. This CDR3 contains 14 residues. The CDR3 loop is CASSETTGNTEAFF. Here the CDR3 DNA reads TGCGCCAGCAGTGAAACGACGGGGAACACTGAAGCTTTCTTT.

The DNA for the CDR3 is TGCGCCAGCAGCCCCCGGGGCGGGACCCAGGGCGAGCAGTACTTC. Protein: CASSPRGGTQGEQYF. J is TRBJ2-7 and V is TRBV5-1, with a weak D call TRBD2 (6 bases). The CDR3 runs 15 residues. Looked up from germline, CDR1 is SGHRS and CDR2 is YFSETQ. The V end was cut by 4 bases, the J end by 6 bases, with 20 bases between.

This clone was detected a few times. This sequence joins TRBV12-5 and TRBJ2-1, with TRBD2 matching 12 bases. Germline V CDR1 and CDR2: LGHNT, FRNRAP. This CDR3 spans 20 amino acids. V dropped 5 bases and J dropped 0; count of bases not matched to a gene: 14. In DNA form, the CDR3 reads TGTGCTAGTGGTCCCAGTCTAGCGGGAGGGTTTATGGACTCCTACAATGAGCAGTTCTTC. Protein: CASGPSLAGGFMDSYNEQFF.

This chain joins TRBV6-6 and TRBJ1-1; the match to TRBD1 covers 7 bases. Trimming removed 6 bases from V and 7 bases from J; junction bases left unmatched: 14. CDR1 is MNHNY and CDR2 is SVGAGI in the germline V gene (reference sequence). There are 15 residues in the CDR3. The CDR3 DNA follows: TGTGCCAGCAGCCCCCTCGACAGGGTCGTCTTTGAAGCTTTCTTT. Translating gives CASSPLDRVVFEAFF.

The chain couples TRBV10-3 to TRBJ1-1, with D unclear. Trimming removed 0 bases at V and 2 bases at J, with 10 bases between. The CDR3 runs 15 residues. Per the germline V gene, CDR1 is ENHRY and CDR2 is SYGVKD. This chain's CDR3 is CAISESFGINTEAFF. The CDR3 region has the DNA TGTGCCATCAGTGAGTCGTTCGGGATTAACACTGAAGCTTTCTTT.

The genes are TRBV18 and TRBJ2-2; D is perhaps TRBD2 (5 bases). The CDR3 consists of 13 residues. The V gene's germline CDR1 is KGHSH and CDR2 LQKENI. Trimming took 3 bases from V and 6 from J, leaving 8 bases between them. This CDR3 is CASSPAGPGELFF. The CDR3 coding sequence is TGTGCCAGCTCACCGGCGGGCCCCGGGGAGCTGTTTTTT.

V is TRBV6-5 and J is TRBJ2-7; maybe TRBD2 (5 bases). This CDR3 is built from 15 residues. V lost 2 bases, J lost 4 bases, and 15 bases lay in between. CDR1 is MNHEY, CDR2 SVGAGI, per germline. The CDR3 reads CASSYAGRGTYEQYF. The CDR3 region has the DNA TGTGCCAGCAGTTACGCGGGCCGAGGAACTTACGAGCAGTACTTC.

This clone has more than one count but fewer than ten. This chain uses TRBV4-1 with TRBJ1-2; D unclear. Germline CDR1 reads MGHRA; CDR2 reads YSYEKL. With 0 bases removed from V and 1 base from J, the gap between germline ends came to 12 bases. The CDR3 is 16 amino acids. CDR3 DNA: TGCGCCAGCAGCCAAGAACGTCCCGGAGGTAACTATGGCTACACCTTC. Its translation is CASSQERPGGNYGYTF.